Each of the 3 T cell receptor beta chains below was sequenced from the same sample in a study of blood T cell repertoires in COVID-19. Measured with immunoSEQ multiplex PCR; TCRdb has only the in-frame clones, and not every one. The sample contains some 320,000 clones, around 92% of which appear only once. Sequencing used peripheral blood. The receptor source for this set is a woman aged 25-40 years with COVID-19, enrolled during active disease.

CDR3 DNA: TGTGCCAGCAGCCCCACCAGAACCTACAATGAGCAGTTCTTC. Protein product: CASSPTRTYNEQFF. The chain uses TRBV27 and TRBJ2-1; D not resolved. Trimming took 6 bases from V and 2 from J, leaving 11 bases between them. CDR1 is MNHEY, CDR2 SMNVEV, per germline (reference sequence). This CDR3 comprises 14 residues.

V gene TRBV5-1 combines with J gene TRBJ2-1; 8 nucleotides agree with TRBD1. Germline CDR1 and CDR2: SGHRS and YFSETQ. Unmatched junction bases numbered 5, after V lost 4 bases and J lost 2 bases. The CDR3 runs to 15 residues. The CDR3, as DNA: TGCGCCAGCAGCATACGACAGGGGCCCTACAATGAGCAGTTCTTC. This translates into CASSIRQGPYNEQFF.

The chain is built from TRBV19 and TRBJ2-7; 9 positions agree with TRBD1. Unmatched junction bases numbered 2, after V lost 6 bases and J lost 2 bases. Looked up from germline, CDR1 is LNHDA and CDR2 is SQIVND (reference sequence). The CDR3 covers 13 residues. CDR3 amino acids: CASSWTGAYEQYF. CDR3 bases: TGTGCCAGTAGCTGGACAGGGGCCTACGAGCAGTACTTC.